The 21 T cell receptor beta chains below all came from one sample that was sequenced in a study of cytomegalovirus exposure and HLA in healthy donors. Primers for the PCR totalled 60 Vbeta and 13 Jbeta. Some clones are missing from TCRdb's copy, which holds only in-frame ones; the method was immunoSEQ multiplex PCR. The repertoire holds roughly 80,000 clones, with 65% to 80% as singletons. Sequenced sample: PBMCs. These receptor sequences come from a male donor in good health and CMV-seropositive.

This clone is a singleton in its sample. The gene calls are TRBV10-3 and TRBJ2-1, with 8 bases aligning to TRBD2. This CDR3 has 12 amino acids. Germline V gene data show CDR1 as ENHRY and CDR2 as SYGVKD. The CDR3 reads CATGPGGDEQFF. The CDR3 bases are TGTGCAACCGGCCCCGGGGGGGATGAGCAGTTCTTC.

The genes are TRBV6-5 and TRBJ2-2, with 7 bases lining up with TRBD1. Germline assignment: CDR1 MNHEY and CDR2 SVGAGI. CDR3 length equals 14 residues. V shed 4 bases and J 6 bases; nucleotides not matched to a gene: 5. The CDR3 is CASSFDRVAGELFF. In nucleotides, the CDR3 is TGTGCCAGCAGTTTTGACAGGGTCGCCGGGGAGCTGTTTTTT.

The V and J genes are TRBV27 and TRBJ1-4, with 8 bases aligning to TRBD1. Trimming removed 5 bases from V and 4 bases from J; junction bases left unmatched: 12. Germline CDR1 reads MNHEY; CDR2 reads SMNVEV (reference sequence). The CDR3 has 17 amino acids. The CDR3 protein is CASSPNPPGQDNEKLFF. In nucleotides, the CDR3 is TGTGCCAGCAGTCCAAATCCCCCGGGACAGGATAATGAAAAACTGTTTTTT.

The CDR3 DNA sequence: TGTGCCAGCAGCGTAGACTCCTCCAGAGCAGATACGCAGTATTTT. Protein product: CASSVDSSRADTQYF. The chain employs TRBV5-4 and TRBJ2-3, with no clear D. Between the trimmed V and J ends, which lost 4 bases and 4 bases, there was a span of 16 bases. The CDR3 runs 15 residues. Germline CDR1 and CDR2: SGHNT and YYREEE (reference sequence).

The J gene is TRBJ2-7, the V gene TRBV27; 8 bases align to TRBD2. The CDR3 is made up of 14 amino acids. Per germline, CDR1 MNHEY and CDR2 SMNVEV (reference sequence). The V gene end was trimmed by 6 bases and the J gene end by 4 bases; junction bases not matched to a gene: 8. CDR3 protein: CASSQSGSLYEQYF. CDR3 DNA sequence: TGTGCCAGCAGCCAGAGCGGGAGCTTGTACGAGCAGTACTTC.

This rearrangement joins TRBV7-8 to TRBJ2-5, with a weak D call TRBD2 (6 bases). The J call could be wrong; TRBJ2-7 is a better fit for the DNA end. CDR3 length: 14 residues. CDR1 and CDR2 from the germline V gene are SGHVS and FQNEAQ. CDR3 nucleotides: TGTGCCAGCAGCTTTTTGGGGGGAGCCTACGAGCAGTACTTC. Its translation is CASSFLGGAYEQYF.

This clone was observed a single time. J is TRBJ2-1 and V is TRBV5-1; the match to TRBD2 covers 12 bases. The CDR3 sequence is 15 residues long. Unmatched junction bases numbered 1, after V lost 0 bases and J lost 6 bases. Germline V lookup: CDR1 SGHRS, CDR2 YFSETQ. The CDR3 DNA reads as TGCGCCAGCAGCTTGGCACTAGCGGGGGGCAATGAGCAGTTCTTC. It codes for CASSLALAGGNEQFF.

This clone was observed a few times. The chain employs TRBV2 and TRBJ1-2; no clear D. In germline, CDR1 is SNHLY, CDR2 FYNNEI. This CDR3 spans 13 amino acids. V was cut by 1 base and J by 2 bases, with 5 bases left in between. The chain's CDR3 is CASSEERNYGYTF. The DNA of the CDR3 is TGTGCCAGCAGTGAAGAGAGAAACTATGGCTACACCTTC. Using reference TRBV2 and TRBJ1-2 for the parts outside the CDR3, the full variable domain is EPEVTQTPSHQVTQMGQEVILRCVPISNHLYFYWYRQILGQKVEFLVSFYNNEISEKSEIFDDQFSVERPDGSNFTLKIRSTKLEDSAMYFCASSEERNYGYTFGSGTRLTVV.

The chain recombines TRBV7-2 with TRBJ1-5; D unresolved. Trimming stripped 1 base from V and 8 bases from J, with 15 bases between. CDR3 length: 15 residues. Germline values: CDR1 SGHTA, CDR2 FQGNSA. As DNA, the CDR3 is TGTGCCAGCAGCTTAGAAGCCGGGAGGGTGAAGCCCCAGCATTTT. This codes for CASSLEAGRVKPQHF.

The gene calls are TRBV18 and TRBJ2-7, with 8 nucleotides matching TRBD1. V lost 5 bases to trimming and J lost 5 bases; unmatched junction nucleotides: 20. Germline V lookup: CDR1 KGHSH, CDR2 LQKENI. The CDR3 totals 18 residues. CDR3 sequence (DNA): TGTGCCAGCTCAAAAAACCTCGGGACAGGCGTCGGTAAGGACGAGCAGTACTTC. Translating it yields CASSKNLGTGVGKDEQYF.

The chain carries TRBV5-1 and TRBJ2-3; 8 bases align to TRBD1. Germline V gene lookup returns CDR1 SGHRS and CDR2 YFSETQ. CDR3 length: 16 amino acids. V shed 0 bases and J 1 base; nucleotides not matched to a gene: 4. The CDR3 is CASSLAGGQGTDTQYF. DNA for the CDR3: TGCGCCAGCAGCTTGGCCGGGGGACAGGGCACAGATACGCAGTATTTT.

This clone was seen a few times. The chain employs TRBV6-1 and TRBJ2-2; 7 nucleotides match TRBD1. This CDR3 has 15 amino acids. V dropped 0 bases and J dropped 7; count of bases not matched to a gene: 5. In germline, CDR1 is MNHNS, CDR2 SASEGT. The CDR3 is CASSEAFPGGGELFF. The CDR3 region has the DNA TGTGCCAGCAGTGAAGCTTTTCCAGGGGGCGGGGAGCTGTTTTTT.

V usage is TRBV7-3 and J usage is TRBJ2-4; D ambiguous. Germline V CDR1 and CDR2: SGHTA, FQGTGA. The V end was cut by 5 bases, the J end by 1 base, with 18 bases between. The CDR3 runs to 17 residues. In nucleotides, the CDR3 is TGTGCCAGCAGCCCCAGTGGTCCGACTTCGGCCAAAAACATTCAGTACTTC. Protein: CASSPSGPTSAKNIQYF.

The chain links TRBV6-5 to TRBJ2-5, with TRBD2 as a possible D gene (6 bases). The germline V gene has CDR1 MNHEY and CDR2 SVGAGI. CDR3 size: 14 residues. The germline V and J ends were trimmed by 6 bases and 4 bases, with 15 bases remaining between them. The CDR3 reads CASSGTAFTETQYF. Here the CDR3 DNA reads TGTGCCAGCAGCGGGACTGCTTTCACAGAGACCCAGTACTTC.

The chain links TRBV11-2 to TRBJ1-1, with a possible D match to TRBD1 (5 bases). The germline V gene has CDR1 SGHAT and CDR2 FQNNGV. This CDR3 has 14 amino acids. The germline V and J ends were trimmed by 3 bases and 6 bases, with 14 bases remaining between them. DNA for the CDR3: TGTGCCAGCAGCTTTTCCGGAGGGGCCCCTGAAGCTTTCTTT. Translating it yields CASSFSGGAPEAFF.

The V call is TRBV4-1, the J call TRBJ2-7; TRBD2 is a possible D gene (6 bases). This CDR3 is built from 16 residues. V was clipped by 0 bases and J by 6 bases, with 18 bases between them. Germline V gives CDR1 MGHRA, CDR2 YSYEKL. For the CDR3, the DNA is TGCGCCAGCAGCCAAGATTCTGGAGGGAGGAGCGGCGAGCAGTACTTC. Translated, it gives CASSQDSGGRSGEQYF.

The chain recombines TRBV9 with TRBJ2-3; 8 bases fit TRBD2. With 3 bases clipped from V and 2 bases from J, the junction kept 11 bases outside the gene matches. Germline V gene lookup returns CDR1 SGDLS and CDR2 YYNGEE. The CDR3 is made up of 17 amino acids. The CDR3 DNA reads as TGTGCCAGCAGCGGAACCGGGGGGGTTACTACCACAGATACGCAGTATTTT. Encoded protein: CASSGTGGVTTTDTQYF.

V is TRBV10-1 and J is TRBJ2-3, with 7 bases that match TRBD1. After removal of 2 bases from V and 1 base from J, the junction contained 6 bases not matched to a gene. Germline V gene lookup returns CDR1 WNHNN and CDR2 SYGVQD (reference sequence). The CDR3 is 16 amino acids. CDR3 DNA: TGCGCCAGCAGTGAGAGGCCAGGGGGTGGCACAGATACGCAGTATTTT. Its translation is CASSERPGGGTDTQYF.

The CDR3 is CASSLDLGGAGELFF. The CDR3 DNA reads as TGCGCCAGCAGCTTGGATCTGGGGGGAGCCGGGGAGCTGTTTTTT. This sequence joins TRBV5-1 and TRBJ2-2; a possible D gene is TRBD2 (6 bases). Trimming took 0 bases from V and 6 from J, leaving 12 bases between them. The CDR3 runs 15 residues. The germline V gene has CDR1 SGHRS and CDR2 YFSETQ.

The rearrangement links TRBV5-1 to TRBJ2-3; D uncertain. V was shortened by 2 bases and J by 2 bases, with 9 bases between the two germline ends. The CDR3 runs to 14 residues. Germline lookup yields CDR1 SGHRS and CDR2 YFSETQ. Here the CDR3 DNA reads TGCGCCAGCAGCTTCGAGGCCCCCACAGATACGCAGTATTTT. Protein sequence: CASSFEAPTDTQYF.

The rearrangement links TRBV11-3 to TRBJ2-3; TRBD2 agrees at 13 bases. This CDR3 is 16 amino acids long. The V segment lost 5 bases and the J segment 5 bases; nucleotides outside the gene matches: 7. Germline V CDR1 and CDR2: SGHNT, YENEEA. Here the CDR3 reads CASSRGGTSGVDTQYF. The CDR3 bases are TGTGCCAGCAGCCGAGGAGGGACTAGCGGGGTAGATACGCAGTATTTT.